This TCR beta chain was profiled in a study of CD8 T cells in ankylosing spondylitis. From the 5' RACE reads, TCRdb called clonotypes with MiXCR, one entry per CDR3 protein. The sample includes 350,000 to 450,000 distinct CDR3 sequences, 25% to 30% seen only once; the top ten take 0.89%. Overall study results and limits: Ankylosing spondylitis blood appeared to be characterized by a TCR beta motif of fewer than ten highly homologous variants. Reports say disease-linked clones showed up significantly more in matched ankylosing spondylitis synovial fluid. Before this, some motif variants had been reported in reactive arthritis synovial fluid and blood.

Germline lookup yields CDR1 SGHTA and CDR2 FQGNSA. The CDR3 has 17 residues. J was trimmed by 2 bases and V by 5 bases; bases with no gene match: 11. Concerning this clonotype itself: Its antigen is currently unknown.

The specimen was blood, either unsorted or a sorted T cell fraction (not recorded which). The rearrangement joins TRBV7-2 to TRBJ1-2; 10 bases are a match to TRBD1. This TCR was recovered from a male donor with ankylosing spondylitis. The CDR3 region is CASSANRDRGNNYGYTF. In DNA form, the CDR3 reads TGTGCCAGCAGCGCGAACCGGGACAGGGGAAACAACTATGGCTACACCTTC.